The TCR beta chain under discussion was sequenced for a study of a mutant IDH1 vaccine in newly diagnosed glioma. Time point denoted: week 11, during vaccination. Topical imiquimod was applied with each vaccine dose, which held 300 ug of mutant IDH1 20-mer peptide. With respect to this clone: Its antigen is not known.

Germline values: CDR1 MNHEY, CDR2 SMNVEV (reference sequence). After removal of 4 bases from V and 0 bases from J, the junction contained 0 bases not matched to a gene. The CDR3 is 14 amino acids. Produced via immunoSEQ multiplex PCR; TCRdb's table is partial and in-frame only. Of fewer than 70,000 clones in the sample, 70% to 85% are singletons; the top ten hold 3% to 4%. Sequencing was performed on PBMCs, taken from a glioma patient whose treatment included an IDH1 peptide vaccine. The TCR sequence derives from a man aged 30 to 45 with glioma. The V gene is TRBV27, the J gene TRBJ2-7, with 10 bases that match TRBD2. The CDR3: CASSWTSGSYEQYF. DNA for the CDR3: TGTGCCAGCAGTTGGACTAGCGGCTCCTACGAGCAGTACTTC.